One sample yielded the 2 T cell receptor beta chains listed below, sequenced in a study of T cells in Graves' hyperthyroidism and ophthalmopathy. Amplified TCR beta CDR3 regions came from RNA transcripts. A first-round RT-PCR of the TCR CDR3 used the HTBI primer set. TCRdb re-called the multiplex PCR reads with MiXCR, one entry per CDR3 protein. Of about 520,000 distinct CDR3 sequences listed, around 22% are singletons. The material sequenced was blood. The receptors stem from a woman aged 25 to 45 with Graves' ophthalmopathy.

CDR3 nucleotide sequence: TGTGCCAGCAGTTACCGGGACAGGGGATCCTACGAGCAGTACTTC. It specifies CASSYRDRGSYEQYF. The rearrangement joins TRBV6-5 to TRBJ2-7, with TRBD1 identical over 10 bases. The length of the CDR3 is 15 residues. Germline V gene sequence: CDR1 MNHEY, CDR2 SVGAGI. With V trimmed by 2 bases and J by 1 base, 2 bases remained unmatched.

This clonotype was observed a few times. A read error may explain this, as a much larger clone is one base away. This chain connects TRBV28 to TRBJ2-5; tentatively, D is TRBD1 (5 bases). This CDR3 spans 15 amino acids. Looked up from germline, CDR1 is MDHEN and CDR2 is SYDVKM. CDR3 sequence reads: CASTDKGIFQETKYF. CDR3 DNA sequence: TGTGCCAGCACTGATAAGGGGATTTTCCAAGAGACCAAGTACTTC.